In its sample, the clone carrying this T cell receptor beta chain was seen a few times. The antigen is undetermined. Adjacent lung, free of atypia, was sampled at least 2 cm from the tumor margin. The source of the sample is a study of T cells in localized non-small cell lung cancer. The study's findings and limits: The study sequenced only one region of the tumor. As a result, intratumor heterogeneity could not be excluded and remains possible. Detection in adjacent lung was observed for a median about 56 of the top 100 tumor clones.

With 5 bases removed from V and 2 bases from J, the gap between germline ends came to 7 bases. The CDR3 totals 12 residues. The germline CDR1 and CDR2 sequences are SGDLS and YYNGEE. The table came from immunoSEQ multiplex PCR; TCRdb's copy has only in-frame clones and leaves some out. This sample has roughly 730 clones, with approximately 34% found just once. The sample was normal lung tissue next to the tumor, taken before any cancer treatment. The rearrangement links TRBV9 to TRBJ1-2; no clear D. The TCR originated in a man aged 40 to 70 with stage II lung adenocarcinoma. CDR3 coding DNA: TGTGCCAGCAGTCCGGGGAACTATGGCTACACCTTC. Its translation: CASSPGNYGYTF.